A selection of T cell receptor beta chains follows, all from one sample in a study of shared clonotypes between healthy human individuals. Profiled with immunoSEQ multiplex PCR; TCRdb holds only in-frame clones, not every one. The sample records 1.4 million or so clones, around 98.5% being singletons. The sequenced sample was naive CD4+ T cells sorted from blood. All receptors derive from a man aged 25 to 45 in good health. CDR3s include the opening cysteine and the closing phenylalanine or tryptophan.

v_gene	j_gene	CDR3aa
TRBV29-1	TRBJ1-1	CSVVGQGSAEAFF
TRBV29-1	TRBJ1-4	CSVDSGTVNEKLFF
TRBV28	TRBJ1-5	CASSLRAIDLQHF
TRBV18	TRBJ1-3	CASSPPGQESGNTIYF
TRBV28	TRBJ2-7	CASSLSLWGSYEQYF
TRBV14	TRBJ2-3	CASSHKRTGVRTDTQYF
TRBV7-9	TRBJ1-5	CASSLDGQGSNQPQHF
TRBV4-2	TRBJ2-5	CASSQDLARLAEETQYF
TRBV6-1	TRBJ2-3	CASLADYTDTQYF
TRBV5-1	TRBJ2-7	CASREGAGYEQYF
TRBV25-1	TRBJ2-3	CASSDGAGGPSDTQYF
TRBV6-1	TRBJ1-5	CASSQRTGSNQPQHF
TRBV5-1	TRBJ2-5	CASSRTGGIETQYF
TRBV14	TRBJ1-3	CASSLQDRSDTIYF
TRBV5-4	TRBJ2-1	CASSLSAGVGNEQFF
TRBV28	TRBJ2-2	CASRTGTENTGELFF
TRBV29-1	TRBJ2-1	CSVEVGGGSSYNEQFF
TRBV11-2	TRBJ1-4	CASSLGTVPYEKLFF
TRBV18	TRBJ1-1	CASSSSGVSYTEAFF
TRBV10-3	TRBJ2-1	CAISGPPGLAGGARNEQFF
TRBV9	TRBJ2-7	CASSPEGIYEQYF
TRBV18	TRBJ1-5	CASSTGTNNQPQHF
TRBV28	TRBJ2-1	CASIKGGSYNEQFF
TRBV7-9	TRBJ1-3	CASSLSGGNTIYF
TRBV6-1	TRBJ1-1	CASSPISTGVSEAFF
TRBV19	TRBJ1-5	CASRISFSEARNQPQHF
TRBV6-6	TRBJ2-3	CASSLNGDTQYF
TRBV5-1	TRBJ2-2	CASSPQEAGLGELFF
TRBV9	TRBJ2-2	CASRIRATNTGELFF
TRBV5-4	TRBJ1-1	CASSLLTGTEAFF